The present T cell receptor (beta chain) was sequenced within a study of blood T cell repertoires in COVID-19. Overall study: Researchers got acute and convalescent COVID-19 samples from the United States, Italy and Spain. The cDNA or gDNA used as material had been derived from T cells, B-cell-depleted T cells, or PBMCs.

This clone was counted a few times. Original analysis: The assay estimated nucleated cells by amplifying reference gene primers. Libraries were prepared by immunoSEQ multiplex PCR; TCRdb keeps only in-frame clonotypes and omits some of them. The D gene and trimming were derived from the DNA, and the V and J assignments and clone size from that table. This sample yields some 280,000 clones, of which around 86% are seen a single time; roughly 0.92% belongs to the top ten. The CDR3 is 14 residues long. V trimming: 11 bases; J trimming: 3 bases; junction bases outside the gene matches: 6. Germline CDR1 and CDR2: SNHLY and FYNNEI.

Sequencing was carried out using peripheral blood. This receptor was taken from a woman aged 40 to 50 who had recovered from COVID-19. The rearrangement joins TRBV2 to TRBJ2-7, with TRBD2 matching 14 bases. The CDR3 sequence: CASGGLAGGYEQYF. The CDR3 DNA is TGTGCCTCCGGCGGACTAGCGGGAGGCTACGAGCAGTACTTC.